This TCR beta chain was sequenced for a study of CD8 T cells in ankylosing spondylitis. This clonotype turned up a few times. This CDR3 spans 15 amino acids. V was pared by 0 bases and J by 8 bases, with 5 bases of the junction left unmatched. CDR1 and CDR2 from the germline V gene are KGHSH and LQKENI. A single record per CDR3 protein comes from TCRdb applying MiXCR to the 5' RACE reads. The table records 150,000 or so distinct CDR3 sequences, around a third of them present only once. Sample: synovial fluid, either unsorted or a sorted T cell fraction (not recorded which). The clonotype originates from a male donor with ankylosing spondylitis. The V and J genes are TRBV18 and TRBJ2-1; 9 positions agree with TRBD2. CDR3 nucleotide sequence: TGTGCCAGCTCACCACCGCGGGGGGGCCGACATGAGCAGTTCTTC. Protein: CASSPPRGGRHEQFF.